The text below deals with one T cell receptor (beta chain). This clone was observed many times. Its antigen has not been determined. Gene labels and germline sequences for this entry follow the mouse. The CDR3 end lies 4 residues beyond the end of the read and is filled in from the germline J gene. V is pared back by 0 bases and J by 0 bases, with 5 bases lying between the germline termini. The cysteine opens and the phenylalanine closes a CDR3 of 14 amino acids. Shown are 30 bases from within the CDR3, in frame from base 1. The germline V gene provides CDR1 NSHNY and CDR2 SYGAGN. The entry originates in a study of CD8+ T cells in alopecia areata (dated by TCRdb to the late 2010s). In terms of the full investigation: Skin from C3H/HeJ donors aged about 6-13 months with spontaneous alopecia was grafted onto female C3H/HeJ recipients aged roughly 6-10 weeks. immunoSEQ multiplex PCR using 35 Vbeta forward primers and 13 Jbeta reverse primers was used to amplify TCRbeta CDR3 regions. In both human patients and the C3H/HeJ mouse model, the study applied high-throughput TCRbeta sequencing to look at T cell clonal expansion in alopecia areata. Scalp clonality was compared across normal scalp (n=4), patchy alopecia areata scalp (n=8), and alopecia totalis/universalis scalp (n=8). On the human side, TCRbeta sequencing was run on scalp tissue and on sorted CD4+ and CD8+ peripheral blood T cells from healthy controls and from alopecia areata patients with either patchy or totalis/universalis disease. RNA came from the PAXgene miRNA kit for fixed scalp, the miRNeasy kit for PBMCs, and the RNeasy kit for mouse skin.

What the research found in general, with its limitations: Shared TCR sequences between patients were less evident than in mice, which may be partly attributable to HLA diversity in the patient population. Unlike mouse skin, where gammadelta T cells dominate, normal human skin contains resident alphabeta T cells that get sequenced too, which complicates analysis of the scalp TCR repertoire. Lesional scalp, especially in alopecia totalis/universalis, showed higher clonality and more expanded CD8+ clones than normal scalp, suggesting antigenic drive.

Receptors were amplified or captured by the immunoSEQ multiplex PCR assay. To provide template for TCR sequencing, every sample had RNA extracted and reverse transcribed into cDNA. SuperScript III was used to make first-strand cDNA, primed with a 2:1 mix of oligo-dT and random hexamers. A synthetic immune receptor repertoire was used to measure amplification bias, and any remaining bias was corrected computationally. Sequencing of the libraries was done on Illumina HiSeq using 60 bp reads that spanned the CDR3 and were read from J toward V. Per the original workflow: Raw reads were preprocessed to remove errors, and CDR3 was defined according to IMGT conventions as the region from the conserved cysteine to phenylalanine. Clonality was calculated as 1 minus Shannon entropy normalized by log2 of the number of productive unique TCRs. Scalp TCRbeta sequences were cross-referenced with sorted blood CD4 and CD8 repertoires so that the CD4 or CD8 identity of scalp clones could be inferred. In its TCRdb copy, this immuneACCESS table keeps in-frame sequences only and misses some clones. Where compared with another copy, unresolved V genes explain less than half of these, and the others have no known cause. The D gene and trimming were derived from the DNA, and the V and J assignments and clone size from that table. Across this sample, 7,500 to 10,000 clones were tabulated and none appeared just once. In total, the top ten clones hold about 19% of the sample.

Cells from pooled mouse cutaneous lymph nodes were stained for CD4, CD8alpha, NKG2D, NKG2ACE and other markers and then sorted on a BD Influx. Recombination joined TRBV13-1 with TRBJ2-5, with the D gene too uncertain to name. The sample was CD8+ T cells sorted from a lymph node. The origin of this receptor is a C3H/HeJ mouse with alopecia areata. These mice carry the MHC haplotype H2-k. CDR3 protein: CASSDEQNQDTQYF. Partial CDR3 DNA: TGTGCCAGCAGTGATGAACAGAACCAAGAC.